Below, 24 T cell receptor beta chains from the same sample are listed, as sequenced in a study of cytomegalovirus exposure and HLA in healthy donors. A multiplex PCR was run with 60 Vbeta primers and 13 Jbeta primers. The repertoire was sequenced with immunoSEQ multiplex PCR; TCRdb's copy has only in-frame clones and lacks some. The profile covers some 140,000 clones, with 65% to 80% appearing a single time and around 3.2% taken by the ten largest. Sequencing used PBMCs. The receptors shown here come from a middle-aged man in good health and CMV-seronegative.

This clone showed up just a few times. The chain couples TRBV6-1 to TRBJ1-5; D ambiguous. CDR1 MNHNS and CDR2 SASEGT come from the germline V gene. Trimming left V 4 bases short and J 5 bases short, with 9 bases between. The CDR3 has 13 residues. The CDR3 DNA follows: TGTGCCAGCAGTGCCCAACTTGATCAGCCCCAGCATTTT. Residues: CASSAQLDQPQHF.

The genes are TRBV5-4 and TRBJ2-1; TRBD2 aligns across 10 bases. The V gene's germline CDR1 is SGHNT and CDR2 YYREEE (reference sequence). With V trimmed by 4 bases and J by 4 bases, 5 bases remained unmatched. The CDR3 has 15 amino acids. The CDR3 DNA is TGTGCCAGCAGCCCTACTAGCGGGGCTTACAATGAGCAGTTCTTC. Translation: CASSPTSGAYNEQFF.

V usage is TRBV28 and J usage is TRBJ1-4; 8 nucleotides align to TRBD1. V trimming: 5 bases; J trimming: 5 bases; junction bases outside the gene matches: 7. The CDR3 sequence is 15 residues long. CDR1 and CDR2 from the germline V gene are MDHEN and SYDVKM. This CDR3 reads CASSIGQGSNEKLFF. Written as DNA, the CDR3 is TGTGCCAGCAGTATCGGACAGGGCAGCAATGAAAAACTGTTTTTT.

This chain links TRBV28 with TRBJ2-7; TRBD2 aligns across 11 bases. Germline lookup yields CDR1 MDHEN and CDR2 SYDVKM. With 7 bases clipped from V and 7 bases from J, the junction kept 9 bases outside the gene matches. CDR3 length equals 14 residues. As DNA, the CDR3 is TGTGCCAGCACCGTGACTAGCGGGGCCGGGGAGCAGTACTTC. This translates into CASTVTSGAGEQYF.

This clone was seen a handful of times. The V gene is TRBV30, the J gene TRBJ1-5; 7 bases fit TRBD1. The CDR3 covers 15 residues. In germline, CDR1 is GTSNPN, CDR2 SVGIG (reference sequence). Losses at the gene ends were 2 bases for V and 4 bases for J; bases not matched to a gene: 8. CDR3 nucleotide sequence: TGTGCCTGGAGTCTCGGGGGACAGCCGAATCAGCCCCAGCATTTT. Translation gives CAWSLGGQPNQPQHF. Filled out from reference TRBV30 and TRBJ1-5, the complete variable domain reads SQTIHQWPATLVQPVGSPLSLECTVEGTSNPNLYWYRQAAGRGLQLLFYSVGIGQISSEVPQNLSASRPQDRQFILSSKKLLLSDSGFYLCAWSLGGQPNQPQHFGDGTRLSIL.

CDR3 DNA sequence: TGTGCCAGCAGCTTAGCCCCGGGACAGAATACCGGGGAGCTGTTTTTT. Translated, it gives CASSLAPGQNTGELFF. The gene calls are TRBV7-6 and TRBJ2-2; 7 nucleotides align to TRBD1. V was clipped by 0 bases and J by 5 bases; unmatched bases: 6. Germline CDR1 reads SGHVS; CDR2 reads FNYEAQ. The CDR3 consists of 16 residues.

This clone was recorded only once. The genes are TRBV7-2 and TRBJ1-5; D possibly corresponds to TRBD1 (6 bases). The CDR3 loop spans 17 amino acids. Germline values: CDR1 SGHTA, CDR2 FQGNSA. Trimming took 0 bases from V and 6 from J, leaving 18 bases between them. The CDR3 sequence: CASSLAGAGKGSQPQHF. Written as DNA, the CDR3 is TGTGCCAGCAGCTTAGCGGGGGCAGGGAAGGGTAGTCAGCCCCAGCATTTT.

This clone was seen a single time. The chain carries TRBV4-1 and TRBJ2-7, with 10 bases aligning to TRBD2. This CDR3 has 15 amino acids. Unmatched junction bases numbered 8, after V lost 8 bases and J lost 1 base. Germline V gives CDR1 MGHRA, CDR2 YSYEKL. CDR3 bases: TGCGCCAGCGCAGTGGTAGCGGGGGGTTCCTACGAGCAGTACTTC. As protein: CASAVVAGGSYEQYF.

This clone has just a few counts. This rearrangement joins TRBV5-4 to TRBJ1-1; maybe TRBD1 (5 bases). The CDR3 is 13 residues long. Germline CDR1 reads SGHNT; CDR2 reads YYREEE (reference sequence). V lost 7 bases and J 0 bases, leaving 10 bases between the germline ends. In DNA form, the CDR3 reads TGTGCCAGCGGTGACAGCTTGAACACTGAAGCTTTCTTT. This translates into CASGDSLNTEAFF.

Written as DNA, the CDR3 is TGTGCCAGCAGACACACAGATACGCAGTATTTT. This encodes CASRHTDTQYF. V usage is TRBV5-6 and J usage is TRBJ2-3; D gene uncertain. The CDR3 runs to 11 residues. Trimming took off 5 bases at V and 2 bases at J, with 3 bases between the two ends. CDR1 is SGHDT and CDR2 is YYEEEE in the germline V gene.

The chain recombines TRBV5-6 with TRBJ2-7, with TRBD2 identical over 13 bases. The V and J ends lost 0 bases and 2 bases, in that order; junction bases with no gene match: 5. The length of the CDR3 is 17 residues. Germline-derived CDR1 and CDR2 are SGHDT and YYEEEE. The CDR3: CASSLGGTSGTAYEQYF. CDR3 in DNA: TGTGCCAGCAGCTTGGGGGGGACTAGCGGGACGGCCTACGAGCAGTACTTC.

This chain links TRBV5-4 with TRBJ2-1, with TRBD2 matching over 8 bases. Germline V CDR1 and CDR2: SGHNT, YYREEE (reference sequence). The CDR3 is made up of 15 amino acids. The J segment lost 7 bases and the V segment lost 4 bases, leaving 10 bases of the junction unmatched. The CDR3 is CASSASERGSNEQFF. The CDR3 nucleotides are TGTGCCAGCAGCGCCTCGGAGCGGGGGAGTAATGAGCAGTTCTTC.

V gene TRBV29-1 combines with J gene TRBJ2-7, with TRBD2 identical over 14 bases. CDR3 length equals 17 residues. V was pared by 5 bases and J by 6 bases, with 15 bases of the junction left unmatched. Germline loops: CDR1 SQVTM, CDR2 ANQGSEA. The CDR3 spells CSVRLAGGPRYPGEQYF. DNA for the CDR3: TGCAGCGTTAGACTAGCGGGAGGGCCCAGATACCCGGGCGAGCAGTACTTC.

V and J are TRBV9 and TRBJ2-7, with D tentatively TRBD1 (6 bases). Germline CDR1 reads SGDLS; CDR2 reads YYNGEE. CDR3 length: 16 residues. Trimming left V 3 bases short and J 6 bases short, with 22 bases between. CDR3 in amino acids: CASSAGPPGHRSEQYF. For the CDR3, the DNA is TGTGCCAGCAGCGCCGGACCCCCGGGACATAGATCCGAGCAGTACTTC.

A few counts support this clone. The chain carries TRBV25-1 and TRBJ1-1; D uncertain. CDR1 and CDR2 from the germline V gene are MGHDK and SYGVNS. The V end was cut by 6 bases, the J end by 5 bases, with 16 bases between. The CDR3 runs 14 residues. CDR3 DNA sequence: TGTGCCAGCAGCTCGACACTCGAGGGTACTGAAGCTTTCTTT. This translates into CASSSTLEGTEAFF.

The chain couples TRBV4-1 to TRBJ2-7; 15 bases line up with TRBD2. CDR1 MGHRA and CDR2 YSYEKL come from the germline V gene. The CDR3 runs 20 residues. V shed 2 bases and J 5 bases; nucleotides not matched to a gene: 16. The CDR3 region is CASSQIGLAGGPKLGNEQYF. CDR3 nucleotide sequence: TGCGCCAGCAGCCAAATAGGACTAGCGGGAGGGCCTAAGCTAGGTAACGAGCAGTACTTC.

This clone has a single count. The genes are TRBV7-9 and TRBJ2-1; the match to TRBD2 covers 11 bases. The trim removed 6 bases at V and 8 bases at J, leaving 9 bases unmatched. The CDR3 runs 15 residues. Germline-derived CDR1 and CDR2 are SEHNR and FQNEAQ (reference sequence). CDR3 sequence reads: CASSHTSGRSDEQFF. The CDR3 DNA follows: TGTGCCAGCAGTCACACTAGCGGGAGAAGTGATGAGCAGTTCTTC.

The rearrangement uses TRBV9 and TRBJ2-2; no firm D call. The CDR3 consists of 16 residues. Trimming took off 4 bases at V and 2 bases at J, with 15 bases between the two ends. Per the germline V gene, CDR1 is SGDLS and CDR2 is YYNGEE. This CDR3 reads CASSPDGQVNTGELFF. The CDR3 DNA follows: TGTGCCAGCAGCCCAGACGGTCAGGTCAACACCGGGGAGCTGTTTTTT.

The chain employs TRBV5-6 and TRBJ2-7, with D perhaps TRBD2 (7 bases). V was clipped by 4 bases and J by 2 bases, with 13 bases between them. Germline CDR1 and CDR2: SGHDT and YYEEEE. This CDR3 has 14 residues. The CDR3 sequence is CASSGGGRTYEQYF. The CDR3 nucleotides read TGTGCCAGCAGCGGGGGGGGCAGAACCTACGAGCAGTACTTC.

The J gene is TRBJ2-7, the V gene TRBV7-9; possible D gene TRBD2, 6 bases. Germline assignment: CDR1 SEHNR and CDR2 FQNEAQ (reference sequence). The CDR3 length is 14 residues. The ends were cut back, 3 bases at V and 4 bases at J, with 13 bases in the middle. CDR3 coding DNA: TGTGCCAGCAGCTTTCCAGGAGGGGAGTACGAGCAGTACTTC. Protein sequence: CASSFPGGEYEQYF.

This clone was seen once. The chain employs TRBV6-1 and TRBJ1-6; D uncertain. V lost 6 bases and J 10 bases, leaving 13 bases between the germline ends. The germline gives CDR1 MNHNS, CDR2 SASEGT. The CDR3 extends over 13 amino acids. CDR3 region: CASRASPGSPLHF. In DNA, the CDR3 is TGTGCCAGCAGGGCCTCCCCGGGGTCACCCCTCCACTTT.

The V gene is TRBV5-6, the J gene TRBJ2-7, with a tentative D call TRBD1 (6 bases). Germline CDR1 and CDR2: SGHDT and YYEEEE. This CDR3 comprises 13 residues. Trimming cost V 1 base and J 1 base, with 6 bases left between them. The CDR3 nucleotides are TGTGCCAGCAGCTTGCAGGGGTCCTACGAGCAGTACTTC. Translated, it gives CASSLQGSYEQYF.

The chain links TRBV4-3 to TRBJ2-4; no definite D call. The length of the CDR3 is 13 residues. Trimming shortened V by 4 bases and J by 8 bases, and 12 bases separated the two germline ends. Germline CDR1 and CDR2: LGHNA and YSLEER. CDR3 sequence reads: CASSLQHGDIQYF. DNA of the CDR3: TGCGCCAGCAGCCTACAACATGGTGACATTCAGTACTTC.

J is TRBJ2-5 and V is TRBV7-2, with TRBD1 matching over 10 bases. The V segment lost 1 base and the J segment 3 bases; nucleotides outside the gene matches: 5. The CDR3 sequence is 16 residues long. Germline lookup yields CDR1 SGHTA and CDR2 FQGNSA. CDR3 DNA: TGTGCCAGCAGCTTAGTGGCCGGGACAGGGGAAGAGACCCAGTACTTC. As protein: CASSLVAGTGEETQYF.